The 15 T cell receptor beta chains presented below share a single source sample, sequenced in a study of CD8+ T cells in alopecia areata. Sequencing relied on a cDNA template that was reverse transcribed from extracted RNA. Clones were read by immunoSEQ multiplex PCR, and TCRdb kept only the in-frame ones, dropping some. The sample records about 250,000 clones, 45% to 70% being singletons. Treatment specified: oral pan-JAK inhibitor, 5-10 mg twice daily. Sample: CD4+ T cells sorted from blood, taken at approximately week 51, from a patient treated with tofacitinib. Every receptor here comes from a human donor with alopecia areata.

V and J are TRBV25-1 and TRBJ2-3; D assignment may be TRBD1 or TRBD2 (6 bases each). V shed 1 base and J shed 2 bases, with 10 bases lying between them. CDR3 length: 15 residues. The germline V gene has CDR1 MGHDK and CDR2 SYGVNS. The CDR3 reads CASSELGGTTDTQYF. The CDR3 DNA is TGTGCCAGCAGTGAATTGGGGGGCACCACAGATACGCAGTATTTT.

As concerns this clone: Other DNA sequences of this sample code for an identical CDR3. The chain joins TRBV20-1 to TRBJ2-1; maybe TRBD1 (6 bases). The CDR3 is made up of 11 amino acids. V was cut by 6 bases and J by 4 bases, with 7 bases left in between. Germline loops: CDR1 DFQATT, CDR2 SNEGSKA (reference sequence). CDR3 residues: CSAGAYNEQFF. CDR3 DNA: TGCAGTGCGGGGGCTTACAATGAGCAGTTCTTC.

The chain links TRBV9 to TRBJ2-3; D might be TRBD1 (6 bases). This CDR3 is built from 17 residues. Germline-derived CDR1 and CDR2 are SGDLS and YYNGEE. The V end was cut by 4 bases, the J end by 4 bases, with 22 bases between. CDR3 in amino acids: CASSSSLGALVPDTQYF. CDR3 coding DNA: TGTGCCAGCAGCTCGAGCTTGGGGGCCCTAGTTCCAGATACGCAGTATTTT. Together with reference TRBV9 and TRBJ2-3, the CDR3 gives the full variable domain: DSGVTQTPKHLITATGQRVTLRCSPRSGDLSVYWYQQSLDQGLQFLIQYYNGEERAKGNILERFSAQQFPDLHSELNLSSLELGDSALYFCASSSSLGALVPDTQYFGPGTRLTVL.

The V gene is TRBV18, the J gene TRBJ2-7; D ambiguous. V gave up 6 bases and J gave up 2 bases, with 11 bases separating them. The CDR3 totals 13 residues. CDR1 is KGHSH, CDR2 LQKENI, per germline. The DNA of the CDR3 is TGTGCCAGCTCTACGACACAAACCTACGAGCAGTACTTC. Its translation is CASSTTQTYEQYF.

The rearrangement links TRBV2 to TRBJ2-5; 9 positions agree with TRBD1. After removal of 7 bases from V and 5 bases from J, the junction contained 8 bases not matched to a gene. This CDR3 is built from 14 residues. Germline V lookup: CDR1 SNHLY, CDR2 FYNNEI. In nucleotides, the CDR3 is TGTGCCAGCACTCGGGGACAGGGAAGCGAGACCCAGTACTTC. It yields the protein CASTRGQGSETQYF.

CDR3 residues: CASSQTIGETQYF. The CDR3 DNA reads as TGCGCCAGCAGCCAGACGATTGGCGAGACCCAGTACTTC. The chain has TRBV4-1 and TRBJ2-5; D is unclear. Germline CDR1 is MGHRA and CDR2 is YSYEKL. There are 13 residues in the CDR3. Trimming cost V 3 bases and J 5 bases, with 10 bases left between them.

As for this clone: The same CDR3 also results from other DNA sequences found in this sample. The chain joins TRBV9 to TRBJ2-5; 15 bases line up with TRBD2. Losses at the gene ends were 2 bases for V and 1 base for J; bases not matched to a gene: 3. CDR3 length: 17 amino acids. Germline CDR1 is SGDLS and CDR2 is YYNGEE. CDR3 in amino acids: CASSVGTSGGIQETQYF. Here the CDR3 DNA reads TGTGCCAGCAGCGTTGGGACTAGCGGGGGGATCCAAGAGACCCAGTACTTC.

This clone was seen a handful of times. The chain links TRBV7-9 to TRBJ2-5; D unclear. CDR3 length: 13 amino acids. CDR1 is SEHNR and CDR2 is FQNEAQ in the germline V gene (reference sequence). With 1 base removed from V and 5 bases from J, the gap between germline ends came to 8 bases. Here the CDR3 reads CASSLDTQETQYF. CDR3 bases: TGTGCCAGCAGCTTAGACACTCAGGAGACCCAGTACTTC.

CDR3 sequence (DNA): TGTGCCTGGAGCTCAGGGCCCCGTCAGCATTTT. Its translation: CAWSSGPRQHF. This chain uses TRBV30 with TRBJ1-5; tentative D call: TRBD1 (5 bases). Per germline, CDR1 GTSNPN and CDR2 SVGIG (reference sequence). V was cut by 3 bases and J by 13 bases, with 13 bases left in between. This CDR3 comprises 11 residues. The full variable domain, completed using reference TRBV30 and TRBJ1-5, is SQTIHQWPATLVQPVGSPLSLECTVEGTSNPNLYWYRQAAGRGLQLLFYSVGIGQISSEVPQNLSASRPQDRQFILSSKKLLLSDSGFYLCAWSSGPRQHFGDGTRLSIL.

The rearrangement links TRBV7-2 to TRBJ1-1; 7 bases fit TRBD1. Germline CDR1 reads SGHTA; CDR2 reads FQGNSA. CDR3 length: 13 residues. The junction had 13 bases not matched to a gene; V was cut back by 8 bases and J by 10 bases. CDR3 bases: TGTGCCAGCGGCATGTCCCCGACAGGGATAGCTTTCTTT. Protein: CASGMSPTGIAFF.

This clone was recorded a few times. The genes are TRBV29-1 and TRBJ2-7; possible D gene TRBD1, 6 bases. V lost 0 bases, J lost 3 bases, and 12 bases lay in between. Germline CDR1 SQVTM, CDR2 ANQGSEA. The CDR3 covers 14 residues. Here the CDR3 DNA reads TGCAGCGTTGAAGATGGCCAGGGGCGCTACGAGCAGTACTTC. This encodes CSVEDGQGRYEQYF.

In the case of this clone: One junction end disagrees with the germline gene, perhaps due to a read error. The rearrangement uses TRBV7-7 and TRBJ2-3; D may correspond to TRBD1 or TRBD2 (5 bases each). The CDR3 loop spans 15 amino acids. Looked up from germline, CDR1 is SSHAT and CDR2 is FNYEAQ (reference sequence). CDR3 region: CASSLGTTSTDTQYF. DNA for the CDR3: TGTGCTAGCAGCTTAGGGACGACCAGCACAGATACGCAGTATTTT.

Of note for this clone: The same CDR3 also results from other DNA sequences found in this sample. The CDR3 region has the DNA TGTGCCTGGAGTGCCGGGTATGGCTACACCTTC. It is translated as CAWSAGYGYTF. The rearrangement uses TRBV30 and TRBJ1-2; D is unresolved. V gave up 1 base and J gave up 5 bases, with 5 bases separating them. This CDR3 has 11 residues. Germline lookup yields CDR1 GTSNPN and CDR2 SVGIG (reference sequence).

Details on this clone: This same CDR3 is encoded by further DNA sequences in the sample. The chain combines TRBV30 with TRBJ2-7; D gene uncertain. Trimming cost V 5 bases and J 0 bases, with 8 bases left between them. Germline V gives CDR1 GTSNPN, CDR2 SVGIG (reference sequence). The CDR3 extends over 12 amino acids. CDR3 amino acids: CAWLRSSYEQYF. DNA of the CDR3: TGTGCCTGGTTGCGGAGCTCCTACGAGCAGTACTTC.

The rearrangement uses TRBV29-1 and TRBJ1-2; 11 bases map to TRBD1. V gave up 7 bases and J gave up 1 base; unmatched junction bases: 5. This CDR3 spans 14 amino acids. Per germline, CDR1 SQVTM and CDR2 ANQGSEA. The CDR3 reads CSGGQGANNYGYTF. The CDR3 DNA reads TGCAGCGGCGGACAGGGGGCAAATAACTATGGCTACACCTTC.